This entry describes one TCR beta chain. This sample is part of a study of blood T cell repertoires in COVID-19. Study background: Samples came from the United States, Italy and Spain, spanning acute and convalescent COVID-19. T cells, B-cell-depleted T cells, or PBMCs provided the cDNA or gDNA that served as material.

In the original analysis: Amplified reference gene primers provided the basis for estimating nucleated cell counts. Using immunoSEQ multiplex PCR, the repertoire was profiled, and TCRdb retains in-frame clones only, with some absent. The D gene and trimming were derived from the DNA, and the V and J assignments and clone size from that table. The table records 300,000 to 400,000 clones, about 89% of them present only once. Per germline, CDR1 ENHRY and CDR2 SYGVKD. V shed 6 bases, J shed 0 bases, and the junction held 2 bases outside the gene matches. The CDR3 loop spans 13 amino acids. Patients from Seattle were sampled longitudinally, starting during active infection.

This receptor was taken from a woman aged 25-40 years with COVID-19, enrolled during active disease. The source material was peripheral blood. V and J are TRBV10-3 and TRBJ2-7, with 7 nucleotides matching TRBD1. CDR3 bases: TGTGCCATCAGGAGGGACAGCTCCTACGAGCAGTACTTC. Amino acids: CAIRRDSSYEQYF.